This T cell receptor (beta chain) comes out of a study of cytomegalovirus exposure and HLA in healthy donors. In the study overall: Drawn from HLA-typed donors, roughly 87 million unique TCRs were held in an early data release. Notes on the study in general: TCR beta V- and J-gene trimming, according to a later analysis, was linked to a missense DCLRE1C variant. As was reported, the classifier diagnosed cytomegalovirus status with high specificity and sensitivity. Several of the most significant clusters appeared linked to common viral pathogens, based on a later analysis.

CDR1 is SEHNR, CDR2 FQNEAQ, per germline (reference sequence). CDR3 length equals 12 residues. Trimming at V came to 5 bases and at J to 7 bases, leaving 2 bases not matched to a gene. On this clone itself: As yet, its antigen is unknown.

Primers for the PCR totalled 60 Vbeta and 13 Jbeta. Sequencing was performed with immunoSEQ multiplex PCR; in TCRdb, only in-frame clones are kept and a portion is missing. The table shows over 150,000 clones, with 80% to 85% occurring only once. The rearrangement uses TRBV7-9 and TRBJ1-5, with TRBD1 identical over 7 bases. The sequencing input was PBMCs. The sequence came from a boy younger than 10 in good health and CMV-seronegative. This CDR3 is CASSRDRQPQHF. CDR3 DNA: TGTGCCAGCAGCCGGGACAGACAGCCCCAGCATTTT.